The 15 T cell receptor beta chains listed next were all sequenced from one sample in a study of shared clonotypes between healthy human individuals. Libraries were prepared by immunoSEQ multiplex PCR; TCRdb keeps only in-frame clonotypes and omits some of them. This sample has about 480,000 clones, with around 79% found just once. The sequencing sample was made of PBMCs. The receptors shown here come from a woman in her forties in good health. Some clones in this sample may be carry-over from other donors' samples.

The gene calls are TRBV7-3 and TRBJ2-1, with 8 bases identical to TRBD2. Losses at the gene ends were 1 base for V and 5 bases for J; bases not matched to a gene: 4. Germline CDR1 and CDR2: SGHTA and FQGTGA. There are 15 residues in the CDR3. As DNA, the CDR3 is TGTGCCAGCAGCTTAAGTTCGGGAGGGAACAATGAGCAGTTCTTC. It is translated as CASSLSSGGNNEQFF.

This clone was seen just once. Since a far larger clone is one base different, this is likely a read error. The chain has TRBV2 and TRBJ1-5; weak D call: TRBD1 (6 bases). The germline V gene has CDR1 SNHLY and CDR2 FYNNEI. The V gene lost 6 bases and the J gene lost 5 bases, with 17 bases spanning the gap. The CDR3 runs to 15 residues. The CDR3 spells CASRYREGFDQPQHF. DNA for the CDR3: TGTGCCAGCAGGTACAGGGAAGGGTTTGATCAGCCCCAGCATTTT.

The chain employs TRBV15 and TRBJ1-4, with D uncertain. Germline CDR1 is LNHNV and CDR2 is YYDKDF (reference sequence). The CDR3 spans 17 residues. V was clipped by 3 bases and J by 4 bases, with 18 bases between them. The CDR3 protein is CATSSYSIGKGNEKLFF. CDR3 nucleotides: TGTGCCACCAGCAGTTACTCGATTGGGAAGGGTAATGAAAAACTGTTTTTT.

V is TRBV10-3 and J is TRBJ1-4; D is undetermined. From germline, CDR1 is ENHRY and CDR2 SYGVKD. V gave up 7 bases and J gave up 14 bases, with 20 bases separating them. This CDR3 has 13 amino acids. CDR3 sequence: CAIKGEGSLSLFF. The CDR3 region has the DNA TGTGCCATCAAGGGAGAAGGCAGCCTCAGCCTGTTTTTT.

The chain joins TRBV20-1 to TRBJ2-1, with D possibly TRBD2 on 6 matching bases. The CDR3 runs to 10 residues. CDR1 DFQATT and CDR2 SNEGSKA come from the germline V gene (reference sequence). The CDR3 protein is CSGGYNEQFF. The CDR3 coding sequence is TGCAGCGGGGGCTACAATGAGCAGTTCTTC.

This clone was observed once. The chain has TRBV19 and TRBJ1-5; TRBD1 might be the D (6 bases). Looked up from germline, CDR1 is LNHDA and CDR2 is SQIVND (reference sequence). V dropped 5 bases and J dropped 6 bases, with 20 bases sitting between them. This CDR3 is 16 amino acids long. CDR3 sequence: CASSAHFLQGIQPQHF. The CDR3 DNA follows: TGTGCCAGTAGTGCCCATTTTCTACAGGGCATTCAGCCCCAGCATTTT.

This chain joins TRBV7-2 and TRBJ2-3; 8 bases align to TRBD2. The CDR3 length is 16 residues. The V segment lost 4 bases and the J segment 3 bases; nucleotides outside the gene matches: 9. From germline, CDR1 is SGHTA and CDR2 FQGNSA. CDR3 coding DNA: TGTGCCAGCAGCTCCCGGACTAGCTGGTATACAGATACGCAGTATTTT. It yields the protein CASSSRTSWYTDTQYF.

J is TRBJ2-5 and V is TRBV6-5; 8 nucleotides agree with TRBD2. This CDR3 contains 14 residues. Germline V gene lookup returns CDR1 MNHEY and CDR2 SVGAGI. The V gene end was trimmed by 6 bases and the J gene end by 4 bases; junction bases not matched to a gene: 7. The CDR3 nucleotides read TGTGCCAGCAGCCCCTCGGGGGGGGGAGAGACCCAGTACTTC. Amino acid sequence: CASSPSGGGETQYF.

The chain employs TRBV30 and TRBJ1-3; D unresolved. This CDR3 is 15 amino acids long. CDR1 is GTSNPN and CDR2 is SVGIG in the germline V gene (reference sequence). Trimming removed 0 bases from V and 0 bases from J, with 9 bases in between. CDR3 coding DNA: TGTGCCTGGAGTGTACCAGGTCTCTCTGGAAACACCATATATTTT. Protein: CAWSVPGLSGNTIYF.

The rearrangement links TRBV15 to TRBJ2-1; 8 bases fit TRBD2. Germline CDR1 reads LNHNV; CDR2 reads YYDKDF (reference sequence). Trimming took 3 bases from V and 8 from J; bases not matched to a gene: 9. CDR3 length equals 15 residues. DNA for the CDR3: TGTGCCACCAGCAGCGGGAGGGCCGGTGTTGATGAGCAGTTCTTC. Translation: CATSSGRAGVDEQFF.

This clone has only a few counts. V gene TRBV15 combines with J gene TRBJ1-1; 9 bases line up with TRBD1. The CDR3 spans 13 residues. The junction had 4 bases not matched to a gene; V was cut back by 3 bases and J by 8 bases. Germline V gene sequence: CDR1 LNHNV, CDR2 YYDKDF (reference sequence). This chain's CDR3 is CATSRGQGDEAFF. In nucleotides, the CDR3 is TGTGCCACCAGCAGGGGACAGGGAGACGAAGCTTTCTTT.

This clone was seen only a few times. The chain links TRBV19 to TRBJ2-5; D tentatively reads TRBD1 or TRBD2 (6 bases each). The CDR3 consists of 16 residues. V lost 0 bases and J 5 bases, leaving 16 bases between the germline ends. The germline V gene has CDR1 LNHDA and CDR2 SQIVND (reference sequence). The CDR3 DNA is TGTGCCAGTAGTATAGAGTTCTCGGGGGCGCGGGAGACCCAGTACTTC. Its translation: CASSIEFSGARETQYF.

The V and J genes are TRBV4-1 and TRBJ2-1; TRBD1 aligns across 8 bases. V trimming: 4 bases; J trimming: 5 bases; junction bases outside the gene matches: 7. Germline values: CDR1 MGHRA, CDR2 YSYEKL. CDR3 length equals 15 residues. Here the CDR3 DNA reads TGCGCCAGCAGCCCCCGGACAGGGAAGAACAATGAGCAGTTCTTC. Translating gives CASSPRTGKNNEQFF.

The V and J genes are TRBV28 and TRBJ2-7, with 7 bases fitting TRBD1. V gave up 7 bases and J gave up 2 bases; unmatched junction bases: 17. Germline CDR1 and CDR2: MDHEN and SYDVKM. This CDR3 comprises 17 residues. CDR3 coding DNA: TGTGCCAGCACTCGAAAGGGGGACAGCTACCCTCCCTACGAGCAGTACTTC. Residues: CASTRKGDSYPPYEQYF.

On this clone: Given a far larger clone just one base away, this is likely a sequencing read error. The chain has TRBV7-2 and TRBJ1-2; TRBD1 aligns across 7 bases. Germline V gene data show CDR1 as SGHTA and CDR2 as FQGNSA. This CDR3 contains 13 residues. CDR3 amino acids: CVSSPETGLGYTF. The CDR3 DNA reads as TGTGTCAGCAGCCCCGAGACAGGGCTTGGCTACACCTTC.